This entry features one T cell receptor beta chain sequence. The antigen is undetermined. With V trimmed by 0 bases and J by 12 bases, 9 bases remained unmatched. Per germline, CDR1 SGDLS and CDR2 YYNGEE. This CDR3 comprises 15 residues. Donors, without exception, were Caucasian adults residing in Nashville, Tennessee. Repertoires were generated with immunoSEQ multiplex PCR, while TCRdb's copy carries only in-frame clones and drops some. The sample records roughly 2,300,000 clones, around 90% being singletons. This entry comes from a study of shared clonotypes between healthy human individuals. Findings and limits, study-wide: Although depth was large, rarefaction showed that sequencing of the sorted subsets was incomplete. Estimated clonotype richness was generally higher in naive than memory subsets.

Material: naive CD4+ T cells from PBMCs. The subset is: CD45RA+ positively selected. The sequence was obtained from a man aged 18 to 35 in good health. Some clones in this sample may be carry-over from other donors' samples. The J gene is TRBJ2-1, the V gene TRBV9; 10 positions match TRBD2. The CDR3 spells CASSVEGTSVGSQFF. The CDR3 DNA follows: TGTGCCAGCAGCGTAGAAGGGACTAGCGTCGGGTCGCAGTTCTTC.